Shown below are 29 T cell receptor beta chains from a single sample sequenced in a study of cytomegalovirus exposure and HLA in healthy donors. Use of 60 Vbeta and 13 Jbeta primers characterized the PCR. Assay used: immunoSEQ multiplex PCR; TCRdb lists only in-frame clones, some missing. The sample lists 150,000 to 200,000 clones; 84% were seen once. The sequenced material came from PBMCs. These receptors all stem from a girl between 5 and 17 years old in good health and CMV-seropositive.

This chain connects TRBV11-2 to TRBJ2-5; 8 positions agree with TRBD1. Unmatched junction bases numbered 8, after V lost 5 bases and J lost 0 bases. The CDR3 runs 16 residues. Per germline, CDR1 SGHAT and CDR2 FQNNGV. CDR3 nucleotides: TGTGCCAGCAGCGATCCGGGACAGGTCGACCAAGAGACCCAGTACTTC. This sequence encodes CASSDPGQVDQETQYF.

About this clone: The junction and the germline gene differ at one end; a read error may be behind it. Different DNA sequences within this sample yield the same CDR3. The chain has TRBV4-1 and TRBJ1-5; 7 positions agree with TRBD1. This CDR3 comprises 13 residues. The germline gives CDR1 MGHRA, CDR2 YSYEKL. The CDR3 DNA reads as TGCGCCAGCAGTCGCAGGGGGAATCAGCCCCAGCATTTC. Amino acid sequence: CASSRRGNQPQHF.

This rearrangement joins TRBV30 to TRBJ1-4, with unresolved D. In germline, CDR1 is GTSNPN, CDR2 SVGIG (reference sequence). Between the trimmed V and J ends, which lost 3 bases and 5 bases, there was a span of 19 bases. CDR3 size: 16 residues. The CDR3, as DNA: TGTGCCTGGAGAGAACCGGAGGGCAGATCAAATGAAAAACTGTTTTTT. This codes for CAWREPEGRSNEKLFF.

The V call is TRBV11-3, the J call TRBJ2-7; 10 positions agree with TRBD2. Germline V gene data show CDR1 as SGHNT and CDR2 as YENEEA. The V gene end was trimmed by 5 bases and the J gene end by 7 bases; junction bases not matched to a gene: 14. The CDR3 is 16 amino acids. CDR3 sequence reads: CASSPGGLAGVGEQYF. Written as DNA, the CDR3 is TGTGCCAGCAGCCCAGGGGGGCTAGCGGGGGTCGGAGAGCAGTACTTC.

V and J are TRBV18 and TRBJ2-3, with D unresolved. V lost 6 bases, J lost 4 bases, and 5 bases lay in between. This CDR3 is 11 amino acids long. CDR1 is KGHSH and CDR2 is LQKENI in the germline V gene. The CDR3 sequence: CASSEADTQYF. The CDR3 DNA is TGTGCCAGCTCCGAGGCAGATACGCAGTATTTT.

This chain links TRBV11-3 with TRBJ2-2; 8 nucleotides match TRBD1. The germline V gene has CDR1 SGHNT and CDR2 YENEEA. This CDR3 has 17 amino acids. Trimming took 5 bases from V and 4 from J; bases not matched to a gene: 12. The CDR3 loop reads CASSGYDGQGSTGELFF. CDR3 DNA sequence: TGTGCCAGCAGCGGATATGATGGACAGGGTAGCACCGGGGAGCTGTTTTTT.

V and J are TRBV9 and TRBJ2-7; D call uncertain. Trimming left V 5 bases short and J 0 bases short, with 6 bases between. Looked up from germline, CDR1 is SGDLS and CDR2 is YYNGEE. This CDR3 has 12 amino acids. The chain's CDR3 is CASSSPSYEQYF. DNA for the CDR3: TGTGCCAGCAGTAGTCCCTCCTACGAGCAGTACTTC.

This clone is a singleton in its sample. The chain uses TRBV5-1 and TRBJ1-1, with no clear D. Germline lookup yields CDR1 SGHRS and CDR2 YFSETQ. V gave up 0 bases and J gave up 1 base, with 10 bases separating them. The CDR3 length is 15 residues. The chain's CDR3 is CASSLELGRNTEAFF. In DNA form, the CDR3 reads TGCGCCAGCAGCTTGGAGTTGGGGAGGAACACTGAAGCTTTCTTT.

V usage is TRBV2 and J usage is TRBJ1-2; D remains ambiguous. CDR1 and CDR2 from the germline V gene are SNHLY and FYNNEI. The CDR3 loop spans 16 amino acids. Trimming removed 8 bases from V and 5 bases from J, with 24 bases in between. The CDR3 protein is CASFLYSPLAGYGYTF. The CDR3 coding sequence is TGTGCCAGCTTCCTGTACAGTCCTCTCGCGGGGTATGGCTACACCTTC.

The chain carries TRBV6-5 and TRBJ2-1; 10 bases agree with TRBD1. V shed 0 bases, J shed 4 bases, and the junction held 3 bases outside the gene matches. The V gene's germline CDR1 is MNHEY and CDR2 SVGAGI. There are 16 residues in the CDR3. The CDR3 coding sequence is TGTGCCAGCAGTTACTCTGGGGACAGGGGTTACAATGAGCAGTTCTTC. As protein: CASSYSGDRGYNEQFF.

This clone has only one observation. The chain is built from TRBV29-1 and TRBJ2-1; 13 bases fit TRBD2. The CDR3 is 14 amino acids. Germline loops: CDR1 SQVTM, CDR2 ANQGSEA. The trim removed 7 bases at V and 3 bases at J, leaving 3 bases unmatched. The CDR3 is CSARTSGGYNEQFF. The DNA of the CDR3 is TGCAGCGCCCGGACTAGCGGGGGCTACAATGAGCAGTTCTTC.

This rearrangement joins TRBV2 to TRBJ2-1; D might be TRBD1 (6 bases). V was shortened by 8 bases and J by 4 bases, with 15 bases between the two germline ends. The V gene's germline CDR1 is SNHLY and CDR2 FYNNEI. CDR3 length equals 14 residues. The CDR3 DNA is TGTGCCAGCGGGCCGGGACACTTATACAATGAGCAGTTCTTC. Amino acids: CASGPGHLYNEQFF.

This clone was observed a single time. The chain joins TRBV27 to TRBJ1-1; no clear D gene. This CDR3 contains 14 residues. Trimming pared 7 bases from V and 0 bases from J, leaving 12 bases between. From germline, CDR1 is MNHEY and CDR2 SMNVEV (reference sequence). Here the CDR3 DNA reads TGTGCCAGCACTAGTCTCTCGATGAACACTGAAGCTTTCTTT. Amino acids: CASTSLSMNTEAFF.

The chain joins TRBV29-1 to TRBJ1-2; D may be TRBD1 (6 bases). With 5 bases removed from V and 7 bases from J, the gap between germline ends came to 23 bases. CDR1 and CDR2 (germline): SQVTM, ANQGSEA. The CDR3 loop spans 15 amino acids. This CDR3 is CSVKTQQEQGGGYTF. Written as DNA, the CDR3 is TGCAGCGTTAAAACTCAACAAGAACAGGGCGGTGGCTACACCTTC. The full variable domain, rest sourced from reference TRBV29-1 and TRBJ1-2, is SAVISQKPSRDICQRGTSLTIQCQVDSQVTMMFWYRQQPGQSLTLIATANQGSEATYESGFVIDKFPISRPNLTFSTLTVSNMSPEDSSIYLCSVKTQQEQGGGYTFGSGTRLTVV.

The sample holds a few counts of this clone. The rearrangement links TRBV5-6 to TRBJ1-5; possibly TRBD1 for D (6 bases). The germline CDR1 and CDR2 sequences are SGHDT and YYEEEE. The CDR3 runs 19 residues. Trimming shortened V by 4 bases and J by 0 bases, and 23 bases separated the two germline ends. The CDR3 region is CASSAAGDKVGYSNQPQHF. The DNA of the CDR3 is TGTGCCAGCAGCGCTGCCGGGGACAAGGTGGGCTATAGCAATCAGCCCCAGCATTTT.

CDR3 loop: CASSELDRGGARAFF. CDR3 in DNA: TGTGCCAGCAGTGAACTGGACAGGGGAGGTGCAAGAGCTTTCTTT. This chain links TRBV25-1 with TRBJ1-1; 9 positions agree with TRBD1. V lost 2 bases, J lost 10 bases, and 11 bases stayed unmatched. The CDR3 spans 15 residues. Germline V CDR1 and CDR2: MGHDK, SYGVNS.

This rearrangement joins TRBV4-1 to TRBJ1-1; 9 bases fit TRBD1. Germline values: CDR1 MGHRA, CDR2 YSYEKL. Trimming at V came to 0 bases and at J to 6 bases, leaving 5 bases not matched to a gene. The length of the CDR3 is 15 residues. CDR3 residues: CASSQETGGYAEAFF. The CDR3 coding sequence is TGCGCCAGCAGCCAAGAAACAGGGGGCTACGCTGAAGCTTTCTTT.

This clone was observed once. This chain joins TRBV9 and TRBJ1-5; 7 positions agree with TRBD1. The CDR3 spans 15 residues. V dropped 3 bases and J dropped 4; count of bases not matched to a gene: 7. Germline V gene sequence: CDR1 SGDLS, CDR2 YYNGEE. CDR3 sequence (DNA): TGTGCCAGCAGCGCCACCACAGGGGCTAATCAGCCCCAGCATTTT. This codes for CASSATTGANQPQHF.

V is TRBV19 and J is TRBJ2-5; 8 positions agree with TRBD1. This CDR3 has 14 amino acids. Germline-derived CDR1 and CDR2 are LNHDA and SQIVND (reference sequence). Germline trimming cut 3 bases from V and 1 base from J; bases unmatched to any gene: 1. CDR3 loop: CASSIGQGQETQYF. For the CDR3, the DNA is TGTGCCAGTAGTATTGGACAGGGCCAAGAGACCCAGTACTTC.

The chain uses TRBV10-3 and TRBJ2-5; D remains unclear. V was trimmed by 7 bases and J by 4 bases, leaving 13 bases between them. Germline lookup yields CDR1 ENHRY and CDR2 SYGVKD. The CDR3 contains 13 residues. CDR3 sequence (DNA): TGTGCCATCACCCTAGGCCTAGGAGAGACCCAGTACTTC. Its translation is CAITLGLGETQYF.

For the CDR3, the DNA is TGTGCCAGCAGCTTCTCACAGGGCGGTCAGCCCCAGCATTTT. This codes for CASSFSQGGQPQHF. V gene TRBV5-5 combines with J gene TRBJ1-5; D perhaps matches TRBD1 (6 bases). CDR1 and CDR2 from the germline V gene are SGHKS and YYEKEE (reference sequence). The CDR3 spans 14 residues. The germline V and J ends were trimmed by 2 bases and 6 bases, with 12 bases remaining between them.

This rearrangement joins TRBV4-2 to TRBJ1-5; D is possibly TRBD1 (6 bases). Per germline, CDR1 LGHNA and CDR2 YNFKEQ. V lost 3 bases, J lost 10 bases, and 22 bases lay in between. This CDR3 has 16 amino acids. The CDR3 nucleotides are TGTGCCAGCAGCCACCCTCGGGGGGACACTAATCGTCCCCAGCATTTT. The encoded protein is CASSHPRGDTNRPQHF.

The rearrangement uses TRBV18 and TRBJ2-1; TRBD1 might be the D (7 bases). V lost 3 bases, J lost 3 bases, and 9 bases lay in between. Germline CDR1 is KGHSH and CDR2 is LQKENI. This CDR3 comprises 14 residues. This CDR3 reads CASSPQGGYNEQFF. In nucleotides, the CDR3 is TGTGCCAGCTCACCGCAGGGGGGCTACAATGAGCAGTTCTTC.

CDR3 in amino acids: CASSTSGLASNEQFF. Here the CDR3 DNA reads TGTGCCAGTAGTACCTCGGGACTAGCTTCCAATGAGCAGTTCTTC. The chain uses TRBV19 and TRBJ2-1, with 9 bases fitting TRBD2. CDR1 LNHDA and CDR2 SQIVND come from the germline V gene (reference sequence). V lost 4 bases to trimming and J lost 6 bases; unmatched junction nucleotides: 7. The CDR3 contains 15 residues.

The CDR3 protein is CASSSDRTYEQYF. DNA for the CDR3: TGTGCCAGCAGTTCGGATCGGACTTACGAGCAGTACTTC. This rearrangement joins TRBV6-5 to TRBJ2-7, with D perhaps matching TRBD2 (5 bases). The CDR3 totals 13 residues. V was pared by 4 bases and J by 4 bases, with 11 bases between. Germline V gives CDR1 MNHEY, CDR2 SVGAGI.

This chain connects TRBV5-4 to TRBJ2-1; tentatively, D is TRBD2 (6 bases). CDR1 and CDR2 (germline): SGHNT, YYREEE (reference sequence). This CDR3 has 16 residues. V lost 0 bases and J lost 0, with 10 bases in between. DNA of the CDR3: TGTGCCAGCAGCTTGGCGGCGGGGAGCTCCTACAATGAGCAGTTCTTC. It translates to CASSLAAGSSYNEQFF.

V usage is TRBV19 and J usage is TRBJ1-1; 11 nucleotides agree with TRBD1. The germline CDR1 and CDR2 sequences are LNHDA and SQIVND (reference sequence). V shed 4 bases and J 5 bases; nucleotides not matched to a gene: 3. The length of the CDR3 is 14 residues. The CDR3 DNA reads as TGTGCCAGTAGTACCCGGGACAGGGGGACTGAAGCTTTCTTT. Translation gives CASSTRDRGTEAFF.

The J gene is TRBJ2-1, the V gene TRBV2; D perhaps matches TRBD2 (6 bases). The ends were cut back, 6 bases at V and 0 bases at J, with 12 bases in the middle. Germline CDR1 SNHLY, CDR2 FYNNEI. The CDR3 sequence is 15 residues long. In DNA form, the CDR3 reads TGTGCCAGCAGAGGACTAACCGGCTCCTACAATGAGCAGTTCTTC. This codes for CASRGLTGSYNEQFF.

This chain uses TRBV19 with TRBJ1-2; TRBD1 aligns across 8 bases. From germline, CDR1 is LNHDA and CDR2 SQIVND (reference sequence). The CDR3 runs to 15 residues. Trimming removed 5 bases from V and 0 bases from J; junction bases left unmatched: 5. CDR3 sequence: CASSWTGYTNYGYTF. The CDR3 region has the DNA TGTGCCAGTAGTTGGACAGGGTATACTAACTATGGCTACACCTTC. Filled out from reference TRBV19 and TRBJ1-2, the complete variable domain reads DGGITQSPKYLFRKEGQNVTLSCEQNLNHDAMYWYRQDPGQGLRLIYYSQIVNDFQKGDIAEGYSVSREKKESFPLTVTSAQKNPTAFYLCASSWTGYTNYGYTFGSGTRLTVV.